Included here is one TCR beta chain sequence, with context. Its antigen remains unknown. This entry is derived from a study of cytomegalovirus exposure and HLA in healthy donors. Study observations and caveats: Data from an earlier analysis indicated that most TCR beta V segments were productive either about 87% or about 30% of the time. The authors listed around 150 TCR beta chains as cytomegalovirus-associated. In a later analysis, an Asian-associated ancestry cluster reportedly showed fewer N-insertions than the approximately 640-donor mean.

Amplification used 60 Vbeta primers and 13 Jbeta primers. Clones were sequenced by immunoSEQ multiplex PCR, and TCRdb holds only the in-frame ones, with some missing. In the table there are 180,000 or so clones, about three quarters of which are singletons. Germline V gene lookup returns CDR1 SGHNT and CDR2 YYREEE (reference sequence). The CDR3 is 14 amino acids. The trim removed 4 bases at V and 0 bases at J, leaving 1 base unmatched. This chain joins TRBV5-4 and TRBJ2-1; 7 bases agree with TRBD1. The sequence was collected from a man aged 50 to 60 in good health and CMV-seropositive. Sequenced input: PBMCs. The CDR3 protein is CASSRQGSYNEQFF. CDR3 coding DNA: TGTGCCAGCAGCCGACAGGGCTCCTACAATGAGCAGTTCTTC.